What follows are 23 T cell receptor beta chains derived from one specimen sequenced in a study of radiotherapy plus CTLA-4 blockade in lung cancer. Clones were read by immunoSEQ multiplex PCR, and TCRdb kept only the in-frame ones, dropping some. This sample has approximately 85,000 clones, with more than 75% found just once. Sequenced here: peripheral blood, sampled from a patient treated with radiotherapy plus ipilimumab. The receptors shown here come from a human donor with non-small cell lung cancer who had a partial response to radiotherapy plus ipilimumab.

V usage is TRBV7-2 and J usage is TRBJ2-3; 10 bases are a match to TRBD2. Germline-derived CDR1 and CDR2 are SGHTA and FQGNSA. CDR3 length: 15 amino acids. The V and J ends lost 1 base and 5 bases, in that order; junction bases with no gene match: 3. CDR3 amino acids: CASSLGLAGVDTQYF. The CDR3 DNA reads TGTGCCAGCAGCTTAGGGCTAGCGGGAGTAGATACGCAGTATTTT.

The chain uses TRBV4-3 and TRBJ1-2; D is unclear. V lost 3 bases and J lost 6, with 8 bases in between. The CDR3 covers 12 residues. Germline V gene sequence: CDR1 LGHNA, CDR2 YSLEER. The CDR3 nucleotides read TGCGCCAGCAGCCAGACGGGTAATGGCTACACCTTC. As protein: CASSQTGNGYTF.

The chain is built from TRBV20-1 and TRBJ2-5, with a tentative D call TRBD1 (5 bases). In germline, CDR1 is DFQATT, CDR2 SNEGSKA (reference sequence). This CDR3 is 11 amino acids long. V gave up 6 bases and J gave up 2 bases, with 7 bases separating them. Here the CDR3 reads CSARQQETQYF. CDR3 bases: TGCAGTGCCCGACAGCAAGAGACCCAGTACTTC.

The V gene is TRBV6-6, the J gene TRBJ2-1; D ambiguous. The CDR3 spans 13 residues. From germline, CDR1 is MNHNY and CDR2 SVGAGI (reference sequence). V was clipped by 2 bases and J by 4 bases, with 6 bases between them. CDR3 in amino acids: CASSYTLYNEQFF. CDR3 DNA sequence: TGTGCCAGCAGTTACACCCTATACAATGAGCAGTTCTTC.

The rearrangement joins TRBV10-2 to TRBJ1-5; 9 bases are shared with TRBD1. Trimming cost V 6 bases and J 9 bases; bases outside gene matches: 6. This CDR3 contains 13 residues. Per germline, CDR1 WSHSY and CDR2 SAAADI. The CDR3 coding sequence is TGCGCCAGCAGCGCCGGACAGGGGTTGCCCCAGCATTTT. It encodes CASSAGQGLPQHF.

The V and J genes are TRBV7-2 and TRBJ1-2, with 8 positions matching TRBD1. Germline CDR1 SGHTA, CDR2 FQGNSA. The CDR3 runs to 15 residues. V shed 5 bases, J shed 6 bases, and the junction held 11 bases outside the gene matches. In DNA form, the CDR3 reads TGTGCCAGCAGCGACAGGACAGGGAGGAGAAATGGCTACACCTTC. As protein: CASSDRTGRRNGYTF.

The V and J genes are TRBV5-1 and TRBJ2-7; TRBD2 might be the D (5 bases). The germline gives CDR1 SGHRS, CDR2 YFSETQ. The CDR3 length is 13 residues. Trimming shortened V by 3 bases and J by 0 bases, and 7 bases separated the two germline ends. CDR3 nucleotide sequence: TGCGCCAGCAGCTCCGGGAACTCCTACGAGCAGTACTTC. As protein: CASSSGNSYEQYF.

The gene calls are TRBV7-9 and TRBJ2-3; TRBD2 agrees at 10 bases. With 2 bases clipped from V and 2 bases from J, the junction kept 10 bases outside the gene matches. This CDR3 is 18 amino acids long. Germline V gene data show CDR1 as SEHNR and CDR2 as FQNEAQ (reference sequence). The CDR3 spells CASSLLAGAHPSTDTQYF. Written as DNA, the CDR3 is TGTGCCAGCAGCTTACTAGCGGGGGCGCACCCTTCCACAGATACGCAGTATTTT.

This clone was detected only once. The rearrangement links TRBV7-9 to TRBJ2-1; 8 bases map to TRBD2. The junction had 11 bases not matched to a gene; V was cut back by 7 bases and J by 0 bases. This CDR3 has 17 amino acids. In germline, CDR1 is SEHNR, CDR2 FQNEAQ (reference sequence). The CDR3 is CASTLISGMGSYNEQFF. The CDR3 DNA sequence: TGTGCCAGCACATTGATTAGCGGGATGGGCTCCTACAATGAGCAGTTCTTC.

V is TRBV28 and J is TRBJ2-1, with a weak D call TRBD1 (6 bases). The CDR3 has 12 residues. Trimming removed 6 bases at V and 9 bases at J, with 12 bases between. Germline values: CDR1 MDHEN, CDR2 SYDVKM. DNA of the CDR3: TGTGCCAGCAGCACCGGGACACCTGAGCAGTTCTTC. Its translation is CASSTGTPEQFF.

The chain carries TRBV5-6 and TRBJ2-1, with 10 bases that match TRBD1. The CDR3 is 13 amino acids. Germline V gene lookup returns CDR1 SGHDT and CDR2 YYEEEE. With V trimmed by 2 bases and J by 9 bases, 2 bases remained unmatched. CDR3 sequence (DNA): TGTGCCAGCAGCTTCGGACAGGGGGGTGAGCAGTTCTTC. Translated: CASSFGQGGEQFF. Combining the CDR3 with reference TRBV5-6 and TRBJ2-1 gives the whole variable domain DAGVTQSPTHLIKTRGQQVTLRCSPKSGHDTVSWYQQALGQGPQFIFQYYEEEERQRGNFPDRFSGHQFPNYSSELNVNALLLGDSALYLCASSFGQGGEQFFGPGTRLTVL.

This chain links TRBV6-1 with TRBJ2-1; 8 bases map to TRBD2. This CDR3 comprises 15 residues. V lost 0 bases to trimming and J lost 2 bases; unmatched junction nucleotides: 0. Germline CDR1 reads MNHNS; CDR2 reads SASEGT. This CDR3 is CASSEASGTYNEQFF. The CDR3, as DNA: TGTGCCAGCAGTGAAGCTAGCGGGACCTACAATGAGCAGTTCTTC.

The gene calls are TRBV11-2 and TRBJ2-1; 12 bases line up with TRBD2. V lost 2 bases and J lost 5; bases outside the gene matches: 7. CDR3 length: 17 residues. Germline values: CDR1 SGHAT, CDR2 FQNNGV. CDR3 sequence: CASSLTSGGRLDNEQFF. The CDR3 DNA follows: TGTGCCAGCAGCTTAACTAGCGGGGGGCGTTTGGACAATGAGCAGTTCTTC.

V gene TRBV5-6 combines with J gene TRBJ2-7; no clear D gene. Trimming stripped 7 bases from V and 1 base from J, with 12 bases between. The CDR3 is 13 amino acids. In germline, CDR1 is SGHDT, CDR2 YYEEEE. CDR3 DNA sequence: TGTGCCAGCGCCCCCGGTATTTCCTACGAGCAGTACTTC. This sequence encodes CASAPGISYEQYF.

The chain joins TRBV2 to TRBJ2-7, with 10 bases matching TRBD2. The CDR3 consists of 13 residues. Germline trimming cut 8 bases from V and 2 bases from J; bases unmatched to any gene: 3. Germline CDR1 is SNHLY and CDR2 is FYNNEI. CDR3 nucleotide sequence: TGTGCCAGCGCCACTAGCGGGGCCTACGAGCAGTACTTC. This gives the protein CASATSGAYEQYF.

J is TRBJ2-1 and V is TRBV6-4, with 8 bases matching TRBD2. Unmatched junction bases numbered 7, after V lost 3 bases and J lost 3 bases. CDR1 MRHNA and CDR2 SNTAGT come from the germline V gene. The CDR3 totals 16 residues. CDR3 amino acids: CASSESSGSVYNEQFF. In DNA, the CDR3 is TGTGCCAGCAGTGAATCAAGCGGGAGTGTCTACAATGAGCAGTTCTTC.

V gene TRBV27 combines with J gene TRBJ2-3; 10 bases are a match to TRBD2. V trimming: 6 bases; J trimming: 4 bases; junction bases outside the gene matches: 10. Germline V CDR1 and CDR2: MNHEY, SMNVEV (reference sequence). The CDR3 has 16 amino acids. For the CDR3, the DNA is TGTGCCAGCAGCTCGTCGCTAGCGGGAGTACCAGATACGCAGTATTTT. It yields the protein CASSSSLAGVPDTQYF.

In this sample, this clone turned up once. The J gene is TRBJ1-5, the V gene TRBV19; TRBD1 is a possible D gene (5 bases). Deletions cut 6 bases from V and 0 bases from J, with 12 bases between. Germline V gene lookup returns CDR1 LNHDA and CDR2 SQIVND (reference sequence). This CDR3 has 15 amino acids. The CDR3 DNA reads as TGTGCCAGTAGATTGACAGCCTATAGCAATCAGCCCCAGCATTTT. Translating gives CASRLTAYSNQPQHF.

The chain uses TRBV4-2 and TRBJ2-1; tentative D call: TRBD1 (5 bases). Germline CDR1 and CDR2: LGHNA and YNFKEQ. The CDR3 is 15 amino acids. Trimming took off 5 bases at V and 8 bases at J, with 19 bases between the two ends. Written as DNA, the CDR3 is TGTGCCAGCAGCAGGGGTTTACTGGTCGGCGATGAGCAGTTCTTC. It is translated as CASSRGLLVGDEQFF.

The V and J genes are TRBV5-4 and TRBJ2-3; 14 positions agree with TRBD2. The CDR3 runs to 18 residues. The germline gives CDR1 SGHNT, CDR2 YYREEE (reference sequence). The V segment lost 4 bases and the J segment 4 bases; nucleotides outside the gene matches: 11. The CDR3: CASSTTSGRASLADTQYF. The CDR3 region has the DNA TGTGCCAGCAGCACGACTAGCGGGAGGGCCAGCTTGGCAGATACGCAGTATTTT.

This clone was recorded a few times. The V call is TRBV6-1, the J call TRBJ1-5; D call uncertain. The germline gives CDR1 MNHNS, CDR2 SASEGT. Between the trimmed V and J ends, which lost 8 bases and 2 bases, there was a span of 10 bases. The CDR3 is 13 residues long. CDR3: CASGVSGNQPQHF. The CDR3 DNA reads TGTGCCAGCGGTGTATCGGGCAATCAGCCCCAGCATTTT.

The chain recombines TRBV28 with TRBJ2-7; the D is unclear. The ends were cut back, 1 base at V and 0 bases at J, with 4 bases in the middle. The CDR3 is 13 residues long. Per germline, CDR1 MDHEN and CDR2 SYDVKM. CDR3 protein: CASSLYRSYEQYF. In DNA, the CDR3 is TGTGCCAGCAGTTTATATCGCTCCTACGAGCAGTACTTC.

This sequence joins TRBV6-6 and TRBJ1-1; D gene ambiguous. The CDR3 runs to 13 residues. V dropped 2 bases and J dropped 4 bases, with 8 bases sitting between them. CDR1 is MNHNY and CDR2 is SVGAGI in the germline V gene (reference sequence). In nucleotides, the CDR3 is TGTGCCAGCAGTTACCTCGAGTCCACTGAAGCTTTCTTT. Its translation is CASSYLESTEAFF.